This T cell receptor (beta chain) was recovered during a study of blood T cell repertoires in COVID-19. Across the study: T cells, B-cell-depleted T cells, or PBMCs provided the cDNA or gDNA that served as material.

Using immunoSEQ multiplex PCR, the repertoire was profiled, and TCRdb retains in-frame clones only, with some absent. The sample contains about 290,000 clones, roughly 90% of which appear only once. The sequencing input was peripheral blood. This receptor was taken from a young woman with COVID-19, enrolled during active disease.

The chain's CDR3 is CASSSTVHGRRAEAFF. Written as DNA, the CDR3 is TGCGCCAGCAGTTCTACGGTCCATGGGAGGAGGGCTGAAGCTTTCTTT. This chain connects TRBV5-1 to TRBJ1-1; D is uncertain. Trimming removed 5 bases at V and 6 bases at J, with 23 bases between. CDR1 and CDR2 (germline): SGHRS, YFSETQ. This CDR3 contains 16 residues.